This is a list of T cell receptor beta chains from one sample in a study of T cell responses to AZD1222 COVID-19 vaccine. Repertoires were generated with immunoSEQ multiplex PCR, while TCRdb's copy carries only in-frame clones and drops some. The data hold more than 150,000 clones, with around 88% observed a single time. The material was peripheral blood, obtained on day 0 of AZD1222 vaccination. The receptors derive from an adult in good health. Both conserved end residues are part of each CDR3. D genes are given only for firm matches. Clone sizes are given selectively: once, few, many, or a class where the clone is expanded.

>TRBJ1-4|-|few|TRBV15
CATSRDKGMNEKLFF
TGTGCCACCAGCAGAGATAAAGGGATGAATGAAAAACTGTTTTTT
>TRBJ2-3|-|-|TRBV4-3
CASSQDPLDADTQYF
TGCGCCAGCAGCCAAGATCCCCTAGACGCAGATACGCAGTATTTT
>TRBJ2-7|-|-|TRBV6-5
CASRLQGPQYF
TGTGCCAGCAGGCTTCAGGGGCCGCAGTACTTC
>TRBJ2-1|-|-|TRBV5-1
CASSSPRDKPYNEQFF
TGCGCCAGCAGCTCCCCTCGGGACAAGCCGTACAATGAGCAGTTCTTC
>TRBJ2-5|-|once|TRBV6-5
CASSYSGGWETQYF
TGTGCCAGCAGTTACTCAGGGGGGTGGGAGACCCAGTACTTC
>TRBJ1-5|-|-|TRBV28
CASSFSPGGYSNQPQHF
TGTGCCAGCAGTTTCTCCCCGGGGGGGTATAGCAATCAGCCCCAGCATTTT
>TRBJ1-5|TRBD1|once|TRBV6-2/TRBV6-3
CASSYSDRFNQPQHF
TGTGCCAGCAGTTACTCGGACAGGTTCAATCAGCCCCAGCATTTT
>TRBJ2-3|TRBD2|-|TRBV19
CASRRTSGRGTDTQYF
TGTGCCAGCCGCCGGACTAGCGGGAGAGGCACAGATACGCAGTATTTT
>TRBJ2-4|-|once|TRBV18
CASSLVGGGQNIQYF
TGTGCCAGCTCACTGGTGGGGGGCGGCCAAAACATTCAGTACTTC
>TRBJ2-3|-|-|TRBV27
CASSPGTSGDTQYF
TGTGCCAGCAGTCCCGGGACGTCGGGAGATACGCAGTATTTT
>TRBJ2-3|TRBD2|-|TRBV9
CASSAGLAGTDTQYF
TGTGCCAGCAGCGCTGGACTAGCGGGCACAGATACGCAGTATTTT
>TRBJ2-2|TRBD1|-|TRBV6-5
CASRRTGEVGELFF
TGTGCCAGCAGGAGGACAGGGGAGGTCGGGGAGCTGTTTTTT
>TRBJ1-1|-|-|TRBV18
CASSPPAGNTEAFF
TGTGCCAGCTCACCACCAGCGGGGAACACTGAAGCTTTCTTT
>TRBJ1-1|-|-|TRBV5-4
CASSPQMNTEAFF
TGTGCCAGCAGCCCCCAGATGAACACTGAAGCTTTCTTT
>TRBJ1-2|-|-|TRBV29-1
CSVDESYTF
TGCAGCGTTGACGAGAGCTACACCTTC
>TRBJ1-2|TRBD1|-|TRBV6-5
CASSYYTGGVDYGYTF
TGTGCCAGCAGTTACTATACAGGGGGCGTAGACTATGGCTACACCTTC
>TRBJ2-1|TRBD1|-|TRBV7-9
CASSPPGGTFNEQFF
TGTGCCAGCAGCCCTCCAGGGGGTACATTCAATGAGCAGTTCTTC
>TRBJ2-7|-|few|TRBV7-2
CASSFIQAYEWQYF
TGTGCCAGCAGCTTCATTCAGGCCTACGAATGGCAGTACTTC
>TRBJ2-7|-|-|TRBV6-5
CASSYAALYEQYF
TGTGCCAGCAGTTACGCAGCCCTCTACGAGCAGTACTTC
>TRBJ1-5|-|-|TRBV28
CASSLGRGDQPQHF
TGTGCCAGCAGTTTAGGTCGAGGGGATCAGCCCCAGCATTTT
>TRBJ2-1|TRBD2|-|TRBV7-3
CASSALAVSSYNEQFF
TGTGCCAGCAGCGCCCTAGCGGTGAGCTCCTACAATGAGCAGTTCTTC
>TRBJ1-1|TRBD1|once|TRBV28
CASSLSQGVYEAFF
TGTGCCAGCAGTTTATCCCAGGGGGTATATGAAGCTTTCTTT
>TRBJ1-6|-|-|TRBV7-3
CASSPLGGNSPLHF
TGTGCCAGCAGCCCCCTTGGGGGGAATTCACCCCTCCACTTT
>TRBJ2-7|TRBD2|-|TRBV6-1
CASSERGGADEQYF
TGTGCCAGCAGTGAAAGGGGAGGGGCTGACGAGCAGTACTTC
>TRBJ2-7|-|-|TRBV10-3
CAISETPDSYEQYF
TGTGCCATCAGTGAGACGCCGGACTCCTACGAGCAGTACTTC
>TRBJ1-1|-|-|TRBV6-5
CASSRGGVTEAFF
TGTGCCAGCAGTCGTGGAGGGGTTACTGAAGCTTTCTTT
>TRBJ2-7|-|-|TRBV7-3
CASSLDPAVSSYEQYF
TGTGCCAGCAGCTTAGATCCAGCGGTGAGCTCCTACGAGCAGTACTTC
>TRBJ2-1|TRBD2|-|TRBV6-4
CASSVATSEYNEQFF
TGTGCCAGCAGTGTCGCGACTAGCGAATACAATGAGCAGTTCTTC
>TRBJ1-1|TRBD1|-|TRBV19
CASSIQGGGTEAFF
TGTGCCAGTAGTATCCAGGGGGGGGGCACTGAAGCTTTCTTT
>TRBJ1-1|TRBD1|-|TRBV28
CASSLDRGYGTEAFF
TGTGCCAGCAGTTTGGACAGGGGGTATGGCACTGAAGCTTTCTTT
>TRBJ2-6|-|-|TRBV6-1
CASSEQAAAGANVLTF
TGTGCCAGCAGTGAACAGGCAGCTGCTGGGGCCAACGTCCTGACTTTC
>TRBJ1-3|-|-|TRBV28
CASSFGGSMHSGNTIYF
TGTGCCAGCAGTTTCGGGGGCAGTATGCACTCTGGAAACACCATATATTTT
>TRBJ2-3|-|once|TRBV5-1
CASSLVGGSTDTQYF
TGCGCCAGCAGCTTGGTAGGCGGGAGCACAGATACGCAGTATTTT
>TRBJ2-1|TRBD2|-|TRBV5-1
CASSSEPGLAGTNEQFF
TGCGCCAGCAGCTCAGAACCGGGACTAGCGGGAACCAATGAGCAGTTCTTC
>TRBJ1-5|-|-|TRBV5-8
CASSPDGGLGFDSNQPQHF
TGTGCCAGCAGCCCAGACGGAGGGTTAGGTTTCGATAGCAATCAGCCCCAGCATTTT
>TRBJ2-3|TRBD2|-|TRBV12-5
CASGLTSGGADTQYF
TGTGCTAGTGGTTTGACTAGCGGGGGGGCCGATACGCAGTATTTT
>TRBJ1-2|-|-|TRBV11-1
CASSPPGTRRGYTF
TGTGCCAGCAGCCCGCCCGGGACGAGGCGTGGCTACACCTTC
>TRBJ1-1|-|-|TRBV5-4
CASRSDYDTEAFF
TGTGCCAGCAGGTCTGACTATGACACTGAAGCTTTCTTT
>TRBJ2-2|TRBD2|few|TRBV19
CASSPRFRTSGTSATGELFF
TGTGCCAGTAGTCCCCGGTTCAGGACTAGCGGGACCTCGGCGACCGGGGAGCTGTTTTTT
>TRBJ1-2|TRBD1|-|TRBV4-2
CASSHRGREDNYGYTF
TGTGCCAGCAGCCACAGGGGGAGGGAAGATAACTATGGCTACACCTTC
>TRBJ1-1|-|-|TRBV10-3
CAISPITLNTEAFF
TGTGCCATCAGTCCAATCACATTGAACACTGAAGCTTTCTTT
>TRBJ2-3|-|-|TRBV13
CATSEGFTDTQYF
TGTGCCACCTCGGAGGGGTTCACAGATACGCAGTATTTT
>TRBJ1-1|-|-|TRBV2
CASIVEGAANTEAFF
TGTGCCAGCATCGTCGAAGGGGCGGCTAACACTGAAGCTTTCTTT
>TRBJ1-2|-|-|TRBV10-3
CATRTEQGFDGYTF
TGTGCCACCAGGACGGAACAGGGTTTCGATGGCTACACCTTC
>TRBJ2-6|-|-|TRBV9
CASSPKRVDGANVLTF
TGTGCCAGCAGCCCGAAGAGGGTGGATGGGGCCAACGTCCTGACTTTC
>TRBJ2-5|-|-|TRBV5-1
CASSLLGETQYF
TGCGCCAGCAGCTTGCTTGGAGAGACCCAGTACTTC
>TRBJ2-6|-|-|TRBV27
CASSSTPSGANVLTF
TGTGCCAGCAGTTCGACTCCTTCTGGGGCCAACGTCCTGACTTTC
>TRBJ1-1|-|-|TRBV4-2
CASSQVGGLNTEAFF
TGTGCCAGCAGCCAAGTGGGGGGGCTGAACACTGAAGCTTTCTTT
>TRBJ2-1|-|-|TRBV28
CASRRAKYNEQFF
TGTGCCAGCAGAAGGGCAAAGTACAATGAGCAGTTCTTC
>TRBJ2-2|-|-|TRBV11-2
CASSPDPGYTGELFF
TGTGCCAGCAGCCCCGACCCAGGGTACACCGGGGAGCTGTTTTTT
>TRBJ1-5|TRBD1|-|TRBV19
CASSNTGEQPQHF
TGTGCCAGTAGTAATACAGGGGAACAGCCCCAGCATTTT
>TRBJ1-3|-|-|TRBV9
CASSGQTSSGNTIYF
TGTGCCAGCAGCGGACAAACGAGCTCTGGAAACACCATATATTTT
>TRBJ2-7|TRBD2|many|TRBV6-1
CASSEAGSGSYEQYF
TGTGCCAGCAGTGAAGCGGGTAGCGGGTCCTACGAGCAGTACTTC
>TRBJ2-7|TRBD1|-|TRBV7-6
CASSLGRGTGDEQYF
TGTGCCAGCAGCTTAGGCCGCGGGACAGGGGACGAGCAGTACTTC